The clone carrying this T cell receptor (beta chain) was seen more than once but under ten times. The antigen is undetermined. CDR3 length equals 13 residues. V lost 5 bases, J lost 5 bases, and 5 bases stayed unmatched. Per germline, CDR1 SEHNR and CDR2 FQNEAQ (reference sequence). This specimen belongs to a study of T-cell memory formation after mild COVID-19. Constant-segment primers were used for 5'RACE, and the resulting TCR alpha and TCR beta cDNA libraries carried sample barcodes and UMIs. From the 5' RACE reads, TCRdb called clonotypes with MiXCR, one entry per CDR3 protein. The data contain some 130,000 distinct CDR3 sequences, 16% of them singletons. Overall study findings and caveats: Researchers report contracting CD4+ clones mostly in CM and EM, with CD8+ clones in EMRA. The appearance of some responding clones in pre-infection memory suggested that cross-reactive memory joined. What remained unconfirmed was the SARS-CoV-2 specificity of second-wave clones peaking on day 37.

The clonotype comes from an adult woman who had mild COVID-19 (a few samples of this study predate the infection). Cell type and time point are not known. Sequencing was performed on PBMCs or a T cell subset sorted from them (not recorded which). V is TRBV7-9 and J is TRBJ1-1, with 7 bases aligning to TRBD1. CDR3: CASSLMTGTEAFF. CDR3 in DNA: TGTGCCAGCAGCCTCATGACAGGGACTGAAGCTTTCTTT.